One and the same sample provided the 30 T cell receptor beta chains below, sequenced in a study of T cell repertoires in cytomegalovirus infection (dated by TCRdb to about 2019). TCRdb records Illumina HiSeq 1500 as the sequencer. The public reads were run again by TCRdb, first through fastp at Q25 and then through MiXCR, and only productive beta chains were kept. Identical CDR3 proteins give one entry, which carries the most common genes and DNA. In all, the sample holds 250,000 to 400,000 distinct CDR3 sequences, and roughly 25% of those were seen once. The ten most abundant clones make up about 14% of the sample. Read against the paper, the sample's treatment or condition label means: in vitro stimulation with specific CMV peptide epitopes to enrich CMV-specific T cells. The antigens for these receptors are not known. Specimen: cultured PBMCs, collected from culture after CMV antigen stimulation. The receptors originated from a human donor in good health (CMV status not recorded). Some clones in this sample may be carry-over from other donors' samples.

Only one count was recorded for this clonotype. The chain employs TRBV27 and TRBJ2-1, with 11 bases fitting TRBD2. The ends lost 5 bases at V and 7 bases at J; junction bases unmatched: 13. The CDR3 has 17 residues. Germline CDR1 and CDR2: MNHEY and SMNVEV (reference sequence). CDR3 residues: CASSTISLAGVTNEQFF. CDR3 bases: TGTGCCAGCAGTACAATCTCACTAGCGGGAGTAACAAATGAGCAGTTCTTC.

V is TRBV10-3 and J is TRBJ1-6; D is possibly TRBD1 (6 bases). Germline V gene data show CDR1 as ENHRY and CDR2 as SYGVKD. V dropped 3 bases and J dropped 9 bases, with 9 bases sitting between them. The CDR3 runs to 13 residues. In nucleotides, the CDR3 is TGTGCCATCAGTGACCGGACAGTTTCACCCCTCCACTTT. This translates into CAISDRTVSPLHF.

This clonotype was seen ten or more times. The chain couples TRBV12-3 or TRBV12-4 to TRBJ2-1; D perhaps matches TRBD1 (5 bases). The CDR3 length is 15 residues. V lost 7 bases to trimming and J lost 3 bases, with 16 bases between them. CDR3 in amino acids: CASILDRLNYNEQFF. The CDR3 nucleotides are TGTGCCAGCATCCTAGACAGATTGAACTACAATGAGCAGTTCTTC.

The chain links TRBV6-1 to TRBJ2-5; the match to TRBD2 covers 9 bases. The CDR3 consists of 15 residues. Germline V lookup: CDR1 MNHNS, CDR2 SASEGT. V gave up 4 bases and J gave up 1 base; unmatched junction bases: 4. The CDR3 DNA reads TGTGCCAGCAGTGCGGGACTAGCAGGCCAAGAGACCCAGTACTTC. Translated: CASSAGLAGQETQYF.

This chain connects TRBV6-2 or TRBV6-3 to TRBJ2-2; TRBD1 matches at 9 bases. Losses at the gene ends were 5 bases for V and 6 bases for J; bases not matched to a gene: 7. Per the germline V gene, CDR1 is MNHEY and CDR2 is SVGEGT. CDR3 length: 15 residues. The CDR3 DNA reads as TGTGCCAGCAGTACCCGGGGACAGGGCTCCGGGGAGCTGTTTTTT. This gives the protein CASSTRGQGSGELFF.

This clonotype was observed many times. V gene TRBV7-2 combines with J gene TRBJ2-1; 7 bases are shared with TRBD2. In germline, CDR1 is SGHTA, CDR2 FQGNSA. The CDR3 sequence is 12 residues long. J gave up 6 bases and V 5 bases, and 1 base lay outside the gene matches. The CDR3 here is CASSTSVNEQFF. In nucleotides, the CDR3 is TGTGCCAGCAGCACTAGCGTCAATGAGCAGTTCTTC.

This clonotype was seen a handful of times. CDR3 region: CASSQGLVTDTQYF. The DNA of the CDR3 is TGCGCCAGCAGCCAGGGACTAGTCACAGATACGCAGTATTTT. This sequence joins TRBV4-1 and TRBJ2-3, with 8 bases fitting TRBD2. Trimming removed 3 bases from V and 2 bases from J; junction bases left unmatched: 1. The germline V gene encodes CDR1 MGHRA and CDR2 YSYEKL. The CDR3 has 14 residues.

The gene calls are TRBV7-2 and TRBJ2-2; no clear D gene. Trimming removed 0 bases from V and 3 bases from J, with 17 bases in between. The CDR3 loop spans 18 amino acids. CDR1 and CDR2 (germline): SGHTA, FQGNSA. The chain's CDR3 is CASSLASKRAADTGELFF. CDR3 nucleotide sequence: TGTGCCAGCAGCTTAGCGTCGAAACGGGCCGCGGACACCGGGGAGCTGTTTTTT.

This clonotype was seen only a few times. The chain uses TRBV12-3 or TRBV12-4 and TRBJ1-1; no reliable D call. The length of the CDR3 is 11 residues. With 5 bases removed from V and 8 bases from J, the gap between germline ends came to 9 bases. The CDR3 region has the DNA TGTGCCAGCAGTCCCGGACCAGAAGCTTTCTTT. Its translation is CASSPGPEAFF.

The V and J genes are TRBV6-5 and TRBJ1-1, with no clear D. Trimming left V 7 bases short and J 6 bases short, with 15 bases between. The germline gives CDR1 MNHEY, CDR2 SVGAGI. The CDR3 runs to 13 residues. The CDR3 sequence: CASKVNGKAEAFF. In nucleotides, the CDR3 is TGTGCCAGCAAGGTAAACGGGAAGGCTGAAGCTTTCTTT.

In its sample, this clonotype was seen once. A single base separates this from a much larger clone, so it may be a read error. The chain links TRBV4-2 to TRBJ2-7, with a weak D call TRBD2 (5 bases). This CDR3 is 13 amino acids long. Trimming stripped 2 bases from V and 2 bases from J, with 7 bases between. Looked up from germline, CDR1 is LGHNA and CDR2 is YNFKEQ. The chain's CDR3 is CASSQPGTYEQYF. In nucleotides, the CDR3 is TGTGCCAGCAGCCAACCGGGAACCTACGAGCAGTACTTC.

This rearrangement joins TRBV19 to TRBJ1-1; D perhaps matches TRBD1 (5 bases). CDR3 length: 13 amino acids. Trimming took 6 bases from V and 4 from J, leaving 12 bases between them. Per the germline V gene, CDR1 is LNHDA and CDR2 is SQIVND (reference sequence). The CDR3 region is CASRGREVTEAFF. The DNA for the CDR3 is TGTGCCAGTAGGGGCAGGGAAGTCACTGAAGCTTTCTTT.

This clonotype appeared many times. The chain is built from TRBV7-2 and TRBJ2-4, with unresolved D. The CDR3 length is 16 residues. Trimming shortened V by 3 bases and J by 0 bases, and 12 bases separated the two germline ends. Germline lookup yields CDR1 SGHTA and CDR2 FQGNSA. For the CDR3, the DNA is TGTGCCAGCAGCTTCGATTCAACAGAAGCCAAAAACATTCAGTACTTC. Protein: CASSFDSTEAKNIQYF.

The J gene is TRBJ2-3, the V gene TRBV12-3 or TRBV12-4; 13 positions match TRBD2. The V segment lost 6 bases and the J segment 3 bases; nucleotides outside the gene matches: 15. The CDR3 loop spans 19 amino acids. The CDR3 sequence: CASSKVLRGTSGDTDTQYF. The CDR3 DNA sequence: TGTGCCAGCAGCAAGGTCCTCAGGGGGACTAGCGGGGATACAGATACGCAGTATTTT.

The rearrangement joins TRBV3-1 to TRBJ2-1; 11 bases agree with TRBD2. CDR1 is LGHDT and CDR2 is YNNKEL in the germline V gene (reference sequence). Losses at the gene ends were 3 bases for V and 2 bases for J; bases not matched to a gene: 6. The CDR3 extends over 17 amino acids. CDR3 DNA: TGTGCCAGCAGCCACCGACTAGCGGGAAGCCCCTACAATGAGCAGTTCTTC. Translating gives CASSHRLAGSPYNEQFF.

V is TRBV14 and J is TRBJ2-1, with a weak D call TRBD2 (5 bases). Per germline, CDR1 SGHDN and CDR2 FVKESK. The V end lost 5 bases, the J end lost 9 bases, and 8 bases lay between the germline ends. The CDR3 runs to 11 residues. CDR3 DNA: TGTGCCAGCAGCGGGAGACGTGAGCAGTTCTTC. It encodes CASSGRREQFF.

The V gene is TRBV5-1, the J gene TRBJ2-5, with unresolved D. Trimming pared 5 bases from V and 0 bases from J, leaving 14 bases between. The CDR3 covers 15 residues. CDR1 is SGHRS, CDR2 YFSETQ, per germline. The CDR3 sequence: CASRSNSPYQETQYF. In DNA form, the CDR3 reads TGCGCCAGCAGGTCAAATTCACCCTACCAAGAGACCCAGTACTTC.

This clonotype was counted ten times or more. V is TRBV7-2 and J is TRBJ1-1; D possibly corresponds to TRBD1 (6 bases). CDR1 SGHTA and CDR2 FQGNSA come from the germline V gene. Trimming removed 5 bases from V and 4 bases from J, with 20 bases in between. There are 16 residues in the CDR3. The DNA for the CDR3 is TGTGCCAGCAGCAAGGGACAAGAGGGGTGGATCACTGAAGCTTTCTTT. Translated, it gives CASSKGQEGWITEAFF.

By frequency in the sample, this clonotype is medium-sized. The chain links TRBV7-9 to TRBJ2-3; 11 nucleotides match TRBD2. This CDR3 is built from 16 residues. Losses at the gene ends were 4 bases for V and 4 bases for J; bases not matched to a gene: 7. The V gene's germline CDR1 is SEHNR and CDR2 FQNEAQ (reference sequence). CDR3 sequence: CASSSPTSGNPDTQYF. For the CDR3, the DNA is TGTGCCAGCAGCTCTCCGACTAGCGGGAACCCAGATACGCAGTATTTT.

This rearrangement joins TRBV12-3 or TRBV12-4 to TRBJ1-4; D call uncertain. This CDR3 is 14 amino acids long. The ends were cut back, 3 bases at V and 8 bases at J, with 13 bases in the middle. CDR3 amino acids: CASSLGWRREKLFF. The CDR3 coding sequence is TGTGCCAGCAGTTTGGGGTGGAGAAGGGAAAAACTGTTTTTT.

This clonotype was found many times. The chain links TRBV7-2 to TRBJ2-5, with D hard to call. Germline CDR1 and CDR2: SGHTA and FQGNSA. Trimming left V 4 bases short and J 1 base short, with 13 bases between. The CDR3 is made up of 15 amino acids. In DNA, the CDR3 is TGTGCCAGCAGCTCCCGTCGGACCGTCCAAGAGACCCAGTACTTC. Protein product: CASSSRRTVQETQYF.

The rearrangement joins TRBV7-6 to TRBJ1-6, with 9 bases identical to TRBD1. This CDR3 spans 16 amino acids. With V trimmed by 5 bases and J by 10 bases, 12 bases remained unmatched. The germline V gene has CDR1 SGHVS and CDR2 FNYEAQ. The CDR3 nucleotides are TGTGCCAGCAGCGTTCGTCAGACAGGGGGAAAATCACCCCTCCACTTT. Its protein is CASSVRQTGGKSPLHF.

The V call is TRBV5-1, the J call TRBJ2-5, with D maybe TRBD2 (6 bases). V was trimmed by 4 bases and J by 5 bases, leaving 15 bases between them. This CDR3 region has 14 residues. Per the germline V gene, CDR1 is SGHRS and CDR2 is YFSETQ. CDR3 DNA sequence: TGCGCCAGCAGCCCCCTGCGGAGGGGTGAGACCCAGTACTTC. Its protein product is CASSPLRRGETQYF.

The V call is TRBV7-2, the J call TRBJ1-5; a weak D match, TRBD1 (6 bases). This CDR3 contains 17 residues. Germline assignment: CDR1 SGHTA and CDR2 FQGNSA. Trimming left V 2 bases short and J 5 bases short, with 19 bases between. CDR3 sequence (DNA): TGTGCCAGCAGCTTAACCTCGGGACACCTAATCGATCAGCCCCAGCATTTT. This gives the protein CASSLTSGHLIDQPQHF.

The rearrangement links TRBV19 to TRBJ2-1; the match to TRBD2 covers 9 bases. CDR1 is LNHDA and CDR2 is SQIVND in the germline V gene (reference sequence). The V and J ends lost 6 bases and 0 bases, in that order; junction bases with no gene match: 6. The CDR3 runs to 16 residues. CDR3 DNA sequence: TGTGCCAGTAGGGCTAGCGGGATCAGCTCCTACAATGAGCAGTTCTTC. Amino acid sequence: CASRASGISSYNEQFF.

The chain carries TRBV20-1 and TRBJ2-5; D ambiguous. With 8 bases removed from V and 0 bases from J, the gap between germline ends came to 10 bases. Germline V gene data show CDR1 as DFQATT and CDR2 as SNEGSKA (reference sequence). The CDR3 covers 12 residues. In nucleotides, the CDR3 is TGCAGTAGCTATGGGCACCAAGAGACCCAGTACTTC. This encodes CSSYGHQETQYF.

The sample holds a few counts of this clonotype. The chain employs TRBV7-9 and TRBJ2-1; 11 nucleotides line up with TRBD2. V shed 2 bases, J shed 3 bases, and the junction held 6 bases outside the gene matches. Germline V gene data show CDR1 as SEHNR and CDR2 as FQNEAQ (reference sequence). This CDR3 is built from 17 residues. The CDR3 is CASSLMASGRNYNEQFF. CDR3 coding DNA: TGTGCCAGCAGCTTAATGGCTAGCGGGAGGAACTACAATGAGCAGTTCTTC.

This clonotype was seen at least ten times. A read error may account for a junction end that differs from germline. The chain combines TRBV7-7 with TRBJ2-1; possibly TRBD2 for D (6 bases). This CDR3 has 17 amino acids. The germline V gene has CDR1 SSHAT and CDR2 FNYEAQ (reference sequence). The CDR3 sequence: CASSPLLGGEAYNEQFF. CDR3 in DNA: TGTGCTAGCAGCCCCCTCCTTGGTGGGGAGGCTTACAATGAGCAGTTCTTC.

This chain joins TRBV10-3 and TRBJ2-1; TRBD1 matches at 9 bases. CDR3 length: 13 amino acids. V shed 9 bases and J 4 bases; nucleotides not matched to a gene: 4. The germline gives CDR1 ENHRY, CDR2 SYGVKD. CDR3 sequence reads: CAITGQGYNEQFF. In nucleotides, the CDR3 is TGTGCCATTACGGGACAGGGATACAATGAGCAGTTCTTC.

The V gene is TRBV5-1, the J gene TRBJ2-3, with TRBD1 as a possible D gene (5 bases). The CDR3 is 16 amino acids. Trimming cost V 4 bases and J 2 bases, with 17 bases left between them. The germline V gene has CDR1 SGHRS and CDR2 YFSETQ. Here the CDR3 DNA reads TGCGCCAGCAGCATGAATCGGGCAGGGCCCACAGATACGCAGTATTTT. Its protein product is CASSMNRAGPTDTQYF.